The 23 T cell receptor beta chains below were found in one sample sequenced in a study of high-grade serous ovarian cancer treatment subgroups. The protocol was immunoSEQ multiplex PCR, while the TCRdb copy is restricted to in-frame clones and leaves out a portion. This table has about 15,000 clones, 73% appearing once. Tumor samples were taken before definitive surgery or chemotherapy. The sequenced sample was tumor tissue. Receptor source: a human donor with high-grade serous ovarian cancer.

The chain uses TRBV19 and TRBJ2-3, with 7 bases aligning to TRBD1. This CDR3 spans 14 amino acids. CDR1 is LNHDA, CDR2 SQIVND, per germline (reference sequence). J gave up 0 bases and V 9 bases, and 6 bases lay outside the gene matches. The CDR3 DNA reads as TGTGCCAGCAGGACAGGACTTAGCACAGATACGCAGTATTTT. Encoded protein: CASRTGLSTDTQYF.

The gene calls are TRBV19 and TRBJ2-2; TRBD1 matches 9 bases. J gave up 3 bases and V 7 bases, and 3 bases lay outside the gene matches. The CDR3 has 14 residues. Germline CDR1 reads LNHDA; CDR2 reads SQIVND (reference sequence). The DNA of the CDR3 is TGTGCCAGTATGCGGACAGGGGACACCGGGGAGCTGTTTTTT. Protein product: CASMRTGDTGELFF. The full variable domain, its missing parts supplied by reference TRBV19 and TRBJ2-2, is DGGITQSPKYLFRKEGQNVTLSCEQNLNHDAMYWYRQDPGQGLRLIYYSQIVNDFQKGDIAEGYSVSREKKESFPLTVTSAQKNPTAFYLCASMRTGDTGELFFGEGSRLTVL.

The rearrangement joins TRBV9 to TRBJ2-5, with D possibly matching TRBD2 (7 bases). CDR1 and CDR2 from the germline V gene are SGDLS and YYNGEE. The V end lost 7 bases, the J end lost 5 bases, and 18 bases lay between the germline ends. CDR3 length: 14 residues. The CDR3 reads CASGGGAVYETQYF. The CDR3 nucleotides read TGTGCCAGCGGAGGGGGGGCGGTCTATGAGACCCAGTACTTC.

The chain recombines TRBV5-1 with TRBJ2-5, with D hard to call. The DNA end is a closer match to TRBJ2-7, so the J assignment may be wrong. CDR1 and CDR2 from the germline V gene are SGHRS and YFSETQ. This CDR3 spans 14 amino acids. For the CDR3, the DNA is TGCGCCAGCAGCTTGCAGTCGAGCTCCTACGAGCAGTACTTC. Its translation: CASSLQSSSYEQYF.

V is TRBV4-1 and J is TRBJ1-4; D not resolved. V was cut by 4 bases and J by 3 bases, with 15 bases left in between. Germline lookup yields CDR1 MGHRA and CDR2 YSYEKL. CDR3 size: 16 residues. The CDR3 loop reads CASSLFAAGANEKLFF. The CDR3 DNA sequence: TGCGCCAGCAGCCTTTTCGCGGCCGGAGCTAATGAAAAACTGTTTTTT.

This clone was recorded once. This chain links TRBV19 with TRBJ1-2; D is unresolved. The CDR3 totals 17 residues. Germline CDR1 is LNHDA and CDR2 is SQIVND (reference sequence). Trimming stripped 2 bases from V and 4 bases from J, with 20 bases between. The CDR3 reads CASSIRRHGNFLYGYTF. Written as DNA, the CDR3 is TGTGCCAGTAGTATAAGACGGCATGGGAATTTCCTCTATGGCTACACCTTC.

The sample holds one count of this clone. The rearrangement uses TRBV5-4 and TRBJ2-5; 7 bases match TRBD1. The DNA end favors TRBJ2-7, so the J call may be wrong. CDR3 size: 16 residues. Germline values: CDR1 SGHNT, CDR2 YYREEE (reference sequence). The CDR3 DNA sequence: TGTGCCAGCAGCTTGTTGGACAGGCGGAATGTCTACGAGCAGTACTTC. Translated, it gives CASSLLDRRNVYEQYF.

The chain recombines TRBV19 with TRBJ1-5; D call uncertain. Germline CDR1 LNHDA, CDR2 SQIVND (reference sequence). Trimming removed 7 bases at V and 3 bases at J, with 10 bases between. This CDR3 is 13 amino acids long. CDR3 nucleotide sequence: TGTGCCAGTAAGAACACATACAATCAGCCCCAGCATTTT. The encoded protein is CASKNTYNQPQHF.

This chain connects TRBV27 to TRBJ1-2, with D tentatively TRBD1 (6 bases). Germline-derived CDR1 and CDR2 are MNHEY and SMNVEV (reference sequence). The CDR3 is 11 amino acids. Trimming stripped 10 bases from V and 4 bases from J, with 10 bases between. The CDR3 region has the DNA TGTGCCACCGGGACAATCTATGGCTACACCTTC. Its translation: CATGTIYGYTF.

This clone is a singleton in its sample. The chain combines TRBV9 with TRBJ1-2; 9 bases line up with TRBD1. CDR3 length equals 17 residues. Trimming cost V 0 bases and J 1 base; bases outside gene matches: 7. Germline values: CDR1 SGDLS, CDR2 YYNGEE. CDR3 sequence (DNA): TGTGCCAGCAGCGTAGGGGGGACAGGGTTGGATAACTATGGCTACACCTTC. Its protein is CASSVGGTGLDNYGYTF.

In this sample, this clone turned up a few times. The chain combines TRBV4-1 with TRBJ1-3, with D unclear. Germline V gives CDR1 MGHRA, CDR2 YSYEKL. V was clipped by 0 bases and J by 3 bases, with 12 bases between them. The CDR3 spans 16 residues. The CDR3 coding sequence is TGCGCCAGCAGCCAAGAGTTGCGGACGGATGGAAACACCATATATTTT. This gives the protein CASSQELRTDGNTIYF.

This clone was observed a handful of times. The J gene is TRBJ2-7, the V gene TRBV4-1; 7 bases line up with TRBD2. This CDR3 comprises 15 residues. Germline CDR1 is MGHRA and CDR2 is YSYEKL. V lost 1 base and J lost 4; bases outside the gene matches: 7. CDR3 loop: CASSQVKGGVYEQYF. The CDR3 DNA is TGCGCCAGCAGCCAAGTGAAGGGAGGGGTTTACGAGCAGTACTTC.

This clone was counted a single time. The J gene is TRBJ2-3, the V gene TRBV4-3, with 13 positions matching TRBD2. CDR3 length equals 20 residues. Germline CDR1 and CDR2: LGHNA and YSLEER. The V segment lost 0 bases and the J segment 2 bases; nucleotides outside the gene matches: 11. The CDR3 nucleotides are TGCGCCAGCAGCCAAGAATGGGGTCCGGGACTAGCGGGGTTCACAGATACGCAGTATTTT. Translated, it gives CASSQEWGPGLAGFTDTQYF.

The chain uses TRBV5-4 and TRBJ2-4; 7 bases agree with TRBD2. Germline values: CDR1 SGHNT, CDR2 YYREEE (reference sequence). The ends lost 0 bases at V and 6 bases at J; junction bases unmatched: 3. This CDR3 has 14 amino acids. The CDR3 nucleotides read TGTGCCAGCAGCTTGGATGGCGGGGGAAACATTCAGTACTTC. Translating gives CASSLDGGGNIQYF.

The rearrangement joins TRBV2 to TRBJ1-1; D unresolved. The V and J ends lost 4 bases and 7 bases respectively, with 16 bases between them. The CDR3 contains 14 residues. Germline V gives CDR1 SNHLY, CDR2 FYNNEI. DNA of the CDR3: TGTGCCAGCAGTGGCGGTAGGGTCCCTGATGAAGCTTTCTTT. This gives the protein CASSGGRVPDEAFF.

CDR3 loop: CASSPRTSGVNEQFF. The CDR3 DNA reads as TGTGCCAGCAGCCCACGGACTAGCGGGGTGAATGAGCAGTTCTTC. The chain combines TRBV11-3 with TRBJ2-1; 12 bases align to TRBD2. CDR3 size: 15 residues. Germline CDR1 SGHNT, CDR2 YENEEA. Trimming removed 5 bases from V and 7 bases from J; junction bases left unmatched: 6.

The chain uses TRBV14 and TRBJ1-6; D not certain. The CDR3 consists of 13 residues. V lost 4 bases and J 11 bases, leaving 12 bases between the germline ends. From germline, CDR1 is SGHDN and CDR2 FVKESK. CDR3 DNA sequence: TGTGCCAGCAGCCTCAGCCCTTTCCCACCCCTCCACTTT. This translates into CASSLSPFPPLHF.

The chain combines TRBV6-6 with TRBJ2-7; D is tentatively TRBD1 or TRBD2 (5 bases each). Deletions cut 5 bases from V and 3 bases from J, with 14 bases between. This CDR3 region has 14 residues. The V gene's germline CDR1 is MNHNY and CDR2 SVGAGI (reference sequence). The CDR3 spells CASSLRDGIYEQYF. In DNA, the CDR3 is TGTGCCAGCAGTCTCCGGGACGGAATCTACGAGCAGTACTTC.

This clone appeared a single time. The rearrangement joins TRBV4-1 to TRBJ2-3; perhaps TRBD2 as D (5 bases). This CDR3 is 13 amino acids long. Deletions cut 4 bases from V and 1 base from J, with 6 bases between. Germline-derived CDR1 and CDR2 are MGHRA and YSYEKL. The CDR3 nucleotides are TGCGCCAGCAGCCCCGGGGGCACAGATACGCAGTATTTT. Amino acids: CASSPGGTDTQYF.

This chain uses TRBV7-8 with TRBJ1-4, with D unresolved. V was pared by 4 bases and J by 0 bases, with 12 bases between. Per germline, CDR1 SGHVS and CDR2 FQNEAQ. The CDR3 runs 16 residues. Here the CDR3 DNA reads TGTGCCAGCAGCTCCCAGACGGGTACAACTAATGAAAAACTGTTTTTT. Its translation is CASSSQTGTTNEKLFF.

J is TRBJ1-1 and V is TRBV4-3; 12 nucleotides match TRBD1. CDR3 length: 18 residues. CDR1 and CDR2 from the germline V gene are LGHNA and YSLEER. The J segment lost 4 bases and the V segment lost 6 bases, leaving 15 bases of the junction unmatched. CDR3 protein: CASRPGTGGPQRGTEAFF. The CDR3 DNA follows: TGCGCCAGCAGACCCGGGACAGGGGGCCCTCAACGAGGCACTGAAGCTTTCTTT.

V usage is TRBV28 and J usage is TRBJ1-1, with D hard to call. This CDR3 comprises 11 residues. Trimming stripped 8 bases from V and 7 bases from J, with 11 bases between. Germline lookup yields CDR1 MDHEN and CDR2 SYDVKM. The CDR3 bases are TGTGCCAGCCGGGCGGGGATTGAAGCTTTCTTT. It specifies CASRAGIEAFF.

The chain combines TRBV6-6 with TRBJ1-1, with 10 bases fitting TRBD1. V was pared by 6 bases and J by 3 bases, with 10 bases of the junction left unmatched. CDR3 size: 16 residues. Germline loops: CDR1 MNHNY, CDR2 SVGAGI (reference sequence). The DNA for the CDR3 is TGTGCCAGCAGACCTACGACAGGGGGCGCGGACACTGAAGCTTTCTTT. Translating gives CASRPTTGGADTEAFF.